This T cell receptor beta chain was profiled in a study of T cell changes during pregnancy in multiple sclerosis. CDR1 is LGHNA and CDR2 is YSLEER in the germline V gene. The V and J ends lost 0 bases and 1 base, in that order; junction bases with no gene match: 1. The CDR3 sequence is 15 residues long. Using immunoSEQ multiplex PCR, the repertoire was profiled, and TCRdb retains in-frame clones only, with some absent. The sample gives some 80,000 clones, approximately 91% of which show up once; around 2.3% is in the top ten. This sequence joins TRBV4-3 and TRBJ1-1, with TRBD1 identical over 8 bases. The sequence was collected from a female donor with multiple sclerosis, enrolled in a pregnancy study. The source material was peripheral blood, sampled in the first trimester of pregnancy. The CDR3 is CASSQDTGGNTEAFF. Written as DNA, the CDR3 is TGCGCCAGCAGCCAAGATACAGGGGGGAACACTGAAGCTTTCTTT.